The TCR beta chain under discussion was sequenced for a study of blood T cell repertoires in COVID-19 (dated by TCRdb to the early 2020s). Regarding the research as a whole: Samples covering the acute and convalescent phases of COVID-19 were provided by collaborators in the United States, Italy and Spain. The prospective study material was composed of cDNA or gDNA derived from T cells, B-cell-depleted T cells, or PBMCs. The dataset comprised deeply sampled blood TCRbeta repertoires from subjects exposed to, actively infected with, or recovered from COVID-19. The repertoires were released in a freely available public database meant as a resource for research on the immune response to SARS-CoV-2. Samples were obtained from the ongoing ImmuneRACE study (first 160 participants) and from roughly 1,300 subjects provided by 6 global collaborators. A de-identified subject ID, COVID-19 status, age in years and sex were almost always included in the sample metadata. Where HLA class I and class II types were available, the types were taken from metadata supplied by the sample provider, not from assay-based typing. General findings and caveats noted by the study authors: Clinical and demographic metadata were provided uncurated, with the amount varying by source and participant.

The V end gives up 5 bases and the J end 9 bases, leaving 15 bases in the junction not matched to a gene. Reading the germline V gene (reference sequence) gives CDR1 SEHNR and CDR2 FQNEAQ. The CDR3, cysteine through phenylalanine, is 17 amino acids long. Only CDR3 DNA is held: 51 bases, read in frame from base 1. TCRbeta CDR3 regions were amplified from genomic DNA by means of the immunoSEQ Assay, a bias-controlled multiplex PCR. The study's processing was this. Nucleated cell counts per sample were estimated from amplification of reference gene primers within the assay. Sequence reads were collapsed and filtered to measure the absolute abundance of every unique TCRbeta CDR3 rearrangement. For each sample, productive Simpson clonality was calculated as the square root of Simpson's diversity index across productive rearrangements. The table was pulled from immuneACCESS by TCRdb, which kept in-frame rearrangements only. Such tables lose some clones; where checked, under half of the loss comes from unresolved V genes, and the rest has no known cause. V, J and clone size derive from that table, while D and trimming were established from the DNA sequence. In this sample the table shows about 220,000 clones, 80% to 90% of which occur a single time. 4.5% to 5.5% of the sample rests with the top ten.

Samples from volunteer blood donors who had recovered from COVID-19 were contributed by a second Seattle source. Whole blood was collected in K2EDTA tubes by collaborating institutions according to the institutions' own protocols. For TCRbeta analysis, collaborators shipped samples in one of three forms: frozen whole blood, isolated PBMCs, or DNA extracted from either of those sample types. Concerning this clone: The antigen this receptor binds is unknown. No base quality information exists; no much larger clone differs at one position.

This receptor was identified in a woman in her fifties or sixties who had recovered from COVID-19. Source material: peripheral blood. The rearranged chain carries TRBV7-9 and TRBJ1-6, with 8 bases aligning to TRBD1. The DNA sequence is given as TGTGCCAGCAGCCCTTGGACAGGGAGGAAAAGGGGTTCACCCCTCCACTTT. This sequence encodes CASSPWTGRKRGSPLHF.